Listed below are T cell receptor beta chains from one sample, sequenced in a study of T cells in Graves' hyperthyroidism and ophthalmopathy. TCRdb analysed the multiplex PCR reads with MiXCR anew, one entry per CDR3 protein. Of 480,000 or so distinct CDR3 sequences in the sample, approximately 15% were seen once. Input material: blood. The source is a woman between 18 and 30 years old with Graves' hyperthyroidism. CDR3s include the opening cysteine and the closing phenylalanine or tryptophan. D genes are given only for firm matches. Expanded clones get a size class; other rows say once, few or many, or leave the size out.

>TRBJ2-1|.|TRBD2|TRBV7-9
TGTGCCAGCAGGGGGGGGGTACTAGCGGGAGGGTACAATGAGCAGTTCTTC
CASRGGVLAGGYNEQFF
>TRBJ1-1|many|.|TRBV4-1
TGCGCCAGCAGCCAAGCGGTAGGGGCGATCACTGAAGCTTTCTTT
CASSQAVGAITEAFF
>TRBJ2-6|many|.|TRBV2
TGTGCCAGCAGTGATCAGGGCTCTGGGGCCAACGTCCTGACTTTC
CASSDQGSGANVLTF
>TRBJ2-1|many|.|TRBV10-2
TGCGCCAGCAGAAGAGGGCAGGGGCGGCGGGATGAGCAGTTCTTC
CASRRGQGRRDEQFF
>TRBJ2-2|many|TRBD1|TRBV2
TGTGCCAGCAGCCTTTCCGGACAGGGGGCTTACACCGGGGAGCTGTTTTTT
CASSLSGQGAYTGELFF
>TRBJ1-2|many|.|TRBV12-3/TRBV12-4
TGTGCCAGCAGTTTAAGGGACTTCTATGGCTACACCTTC
CASSLRDFYGYTF
>TRBJ2-5|few|TRBD2|TRBV24-1
TGTGCCACCAGTGAAAAAGCGGGGCCAAACCAAGAGACCCAGTACTTC
CATSEKAGPNQETQYF
>TRBJ2-7|.|.|TRBV28
TGTGCCAGCAGTTTTTCGGACATTACCTACGAGCAGTACTTC
CASSFSDITYEQYF
>TRBJ2-7|many|TRBD2|TRBV27
TGTGCCAGCAGTACCCCTAGCGGCTCTCCATTCCGGGGAGAGCAGTACTTC
CASSTPSGSPFRGEQYF
>TRBJ1-6|.|.|TRBV7-9
TGTGCCAGCAGCCTACCTATACAGGGACCGAATTCACCCCTCCACTTT
CASSLPIQGPNSPLHF
>TRBJ1-4|.|.|TRBV9
TGTGCCAGCAGCGTAGAGAGAGGAGGAGAAAAACTGTTTTTT
CASSVERGGEKLFF
>TRBJ1-5|many|.|TRBV6-2/TRBV6-3
TGTGCCAGCAGCAGCAGGACTCAAGCTCAGCCCCAGCATTTT
CASSSRTQAQPQHF
>TRBJ1-2|.|.|TRBV20-1
TGCAGTGCGCAAGGGGGGGGAACCAACTATGGCTACACCTTC
CSAQGGGTNYGYTF
>TRBJ2-1|many|TRBD2|TRBV2
TGTGCCAGCAGTGGAAATAGCGGGAACTACAATGAGCAGTTCTTC
CASSGNSGNYNEQFF
>TRBJ1-2|few|TRBD1|TRBV5-5
TGTGCCAGCAGCTTGACTGGGACAGGGGCAGACTATGGCTACACCTTC
CASSLTGTGADYGYTF
>TRBJ2-3|few|TRBD2|TRBV20-1
TGCAGTGCTAGAGATCCCGGAGCGGGAGGCACAGATACGCAGTATTTT
CSARDPGAGGTDTQYF